These 10 T cell receptor beta chains came from one sample sequenced in a study of T cells after yellow fever vaccination. TCRdb recomputed calls from the 5' RACE reads with MiXCR, one row per CDR3 protein. The table records some 340,000 distinct CDR3 sequences, about 10% of them present only once. Sequencing used CD4+ T cells sorted from PBMCs, obtained 45 days after the yellow fever booster vaccination. The receptors shown here come from a man younger than 35 who received the YFV17D yellow fever vaccine.

V and J are TRBV15 and TRBJ2-3; D is unclear. From germline, CDR1 is LNHNV and CDR2 YYDKDF (reference sequence). The CDR3 runs to 14 residues. V lost 1 base and J 6 bases, leaving 11 bases between the germline ends. CDR3 DNA: TGTGCCACCAGCAGAGGCTTGACGAGGGATACGCAGTATTTT. It yields the protein CATSRGLTRDTQYF.

This clonotype was observed a handful of times. The chain has TRBV5-4 and TRBJ2-5, with 7 bases matching TRBD2. The CDR3 sequence is 16 residues long. The V segment lost 0 bases and the J segment 4 bases; nucleotides outside the gene matches: 9. Germline V gene sequence: CDR1 SGHNT, CDR2 YYREEE (reference sequence). CDR3 sequence reads: CASSLDSSGSGETQYF. The CDR3 nucleotides read TGTGCCAGCAGCTTGGATTCTAGCGGTTCGGGAGAGACCCAGTACTTC. The full variable domain, rest sourced from reference TRBV5-4 and TRBJ2-5, is ETGVTQSPTHLIKTRGQQVTLRCSSQSGHNTVSWYQQALGQGPQFIFQYYREEENGRGNFPPRFSGLQFPNYSSELNVNALELDDSALYLCASSLDSSGSGETQYFGPGTRLLVL.

The rearrangement joins TRBV20-1 to TRBJ2-7; the D is unclear. CDR1 DFQATT and CDR2 SNEGSKA come from the germline V gene (reference sequence). This CDR3 has 11 amino acids. V was cut by 1 base and J by 2 bases, with 3 bases left in between. CDR3 sequence reads: CSARGPYEQYF. The CDR3 DNA sequence: TGCAGTGCTAGAGGCCCCTACGAGCAGTACTTC.

The chain uses TRBV29-1 and TRBJ2-7, with D possibly matching TRBD1 (5 bases). Deletions cut 0 bases from V and 6 bases from J, with 18 bases between. Per germline, CDR1 SQVTM and CDR2 ANQGSEA. The CDR3 is 15 amino acids. CDR3 DNA sequence: TGCAGCGTTGAAGATCCCTCGGATGACAGAGTCGAGCAGTACTTC. The encoded protein is CSVEDPSDDRVEQYF.

The J gene is TRBJ1-2, the V gene TRBV4-2; D gene unclear. Germline V gene lookup returns CDR1 LGHNA and CDR2 YNFKEQ. The ends were cut back, 4 bases at V and 4 bases at J, with 16 bases in the middle. This CDR3 contains 15 residues. The CDR3, as DNA: TGTGCCAGCAGCCCCGAGGCTGTTTCGGGCTATGGCTACACCTTC. It is translated as CASSPEAVSGYGYTF.

This chain links TRBV5-1 with TRBJ2-7; a possible D gene is TRBD1 (7 bases). Trimming removed 2 bases from V and 2 bases from J, with 11 bases in between. This CDR3 spans 14 amino acids. Germline-derived CDR1 and CDR2 are SGHRS and YFSETQ. DNA for the CDR3: TGCGCCAGCAGCTTTGCAGGGGGGACCTACGAGCAGTACTTC. It is translated as CASSFAGGTYEQYF. Supplemented by reference TRBV5-1 and TRBJ2-7, the full variable domain reads KAGVTQTPRYLIKTRGQQVTLSCSPISGHRSVSWYQQTPGQGLQFLFEYFSETQRNKGNFPGRFSGRQFSNSRSEMNVSTLELGDSALYLCASSFAGGTYEQYFGPGTRLTVT.

V is TRBV29-1 and J is TRBJ2-3; either TRBD1 or TRBD2 may supply D (6 bases each). Germline lookup yields CDR1 SQVTM and CDR2 ANQGSEA. The length of the CDR3 is 13 residues. V lost 3 bases and J 4 bases, leaving 11 bases between the germline ends. In nucleotides, the CDR3 is TGCAGCGTTGACAGAAGGGGGGCAGATACGCAGTATTTT. Translated, it gives CSVDRRGADTQYF.

This chain connects TRBV20-1 to TRBJ1-2; D is undetermined. Germline CDR1 and CDR2: DFQATT and SNEGSKA (reference sequence). The CDR3 has 13 residues. Deletions cut 3 bases from V and 3 bases from J, with 11 bases between. The CDR3 loop reads CSAREGTYYGYTF. CDR3 bases: TGCAGTGCTAGGGAGGGAACCTACTATGGCTACACCTTC.

For the CDR3, the DNA is TGTGCCAGCAGCCTGTCGGCTTATGGCTACACCTTC. Translated, it gives CASSLSAYGYTF. This chain links TRBV2 with TRBJ1-2; D remains ambiguous. CDR1 SNHLY and CDR2 FYNNEI come from the germline V gene. Trimming shortened V by 6 bases and J by 5 bases, and 10 bases separated the two germline ends. This CDR3 is 12 amino acids long.

This clonotype was counted ten times or more. The chain uses TRBV20-1 and TRBJ2-5; 10 bases map to TRBD2. Germline V CDR1 and CDR2: DFQATT, SNEGSKA (reference sequence). CDR3 size: 15 residues. The V and J ends lost 6 bases and 2 bases, in that order; junction bases with no gene match: 9. CDR3 coding DNA: TGCAGTGCGTTGCCTAGCGGGGGCTTACAAGAGACCCAGTACTTC. Translating gives CSALPSGGLQETQYF.